This TCR beta chain comes out of a study of glioma-infiltrating T cells after dendritic cell vaccination. Germline V gene lookup returns CDR1 SEHNR and CDR2 FQNEAQ (reference sequence). V lost 1 base to trimming and J lost 5 bases, with 17 bases between them. The CDR3 has 16 amino acids. Using immunoSEQ multiplex PCR, the repertoire was profiled, and TCRdb retains in-frame clones only, with some absent. The top ten clones hold about an eighth of a sample with approximately 48,000 clones, approximately 83% of them seen once. No glioblastoma patient carried an isocitrate dehydrogenase mutation. The chain has TRBV7-9 and TRBJ2-5; TRBD1 is a possible D gene (5 bases). This TCR was sampled from a human donor with glioblastoma. Sample: blood, taken before dendritic cell vaccination. CDR3 DNA sequence: TGTGCCAGCAGCTTAGACGGACACGGAGCGAAGGAGACCCAGTACTTC. Its protein product is CASSLDGHGAKETQYF. Supplemented by reference TRBV7-9 and TRBJ2-5, the full variable domain reads DTGVSQNPRHKITKRGQNVTFRCDPISEHNRLYWYRQTLGQGPEFLTYFQNEAQLEKSRLLSDRFSAERPKGSFSTLEIQRTEQGDSAMYLCASSLDGHGAKETQYFGPGTRLLVL.